Below are 5 T cell receptor beta chains sequenced from a single sample in a study of blood T cell repertoires in COVID-19. Clones were read by immunoSEQ multiplex PCR, and TCRdb kept only the in-frame ones, dropping some. This table holds some 170,000 clones, 87% found once. Sequencing was performed on PBMCs or T cells enriched from blood (not recorded which). These receptors all come from a human donor with acute COVID-19. The donor label of this sample is uncertain.

The chain has TRBV15 and TRBJ1-2, with unresolved D. Germline V gene sequence: CDR1 LNHNV, CDR2 YYDKDF (reference sequence). The CDR3 consists of 13 residues. V lost 2 bases, J lost 7 bases, and 11 bases lay in between. DNA of the CDR3: TGTGCCACCAGCAGACGGGATGGCTCTGGCTACACCTTC. Its translation is CATSRRDGSGYTF.

The chain employs TRBV15 and TRBJ2-3; maybe TRBD2 (5 bases). From germline, CDR1 is LNHNV and CDR2 YYDKDF (reference sequence). The CDR3 covers 14 residues. V was trimmed by 6 bases and J by 0 bases, leaving 10 bases between them. The CDR3 protein is CATSRAASTDTQYF. The CDR3 DNA is TGTGCCACCAGTCGAGCGGCTAGCACAGATACGCAGTATTTT.

The gene calls are TRBV28 and TRBJ1-1; D may be TRBD1 (5 bases). Germline-derived CDR1 and CDR2 are MDHEN and SYDVKM. V lost 5 bases and J 3 bases, leaving 16 bases between the germline ends. This CDR3 is built from 15 residues. This CDR3 is CASSRETDLYTEAFF. The CDR3 DNA sequence: TGTGCCAGCAGTCGGGAGACAGATTTGTACACTGAAGCTTTCTTT. Based on the CDR3 plus reference TRBV28 and TRBJ1-1, the full variable domain is DVKVTQSSRYLVKRTGEKVFLECVQDMDHENMFWYRQDPGLGLRLIYFSYDVKMKEKGDIPEGYSVSREKKERFSLILESASTNQTSMYLCASSRETDLYTEAFFGQGTRLTVV.

This rearrangement joins TRBV7-6 to TRBJ1-2; D might be TRBD1 (5 bases). Germline assignment: CDR1 SGHVS and CDR2 FNYEAQ. This CDR3 is built from 15 residues. V lost 1 base, J lost 1 base, and 10 bases lay in between. CDR3 sequence (DNA): TGTGCCAGCAGCTTAGAAGGGGCCCTTAACTATGGCTACACCTTC. Translation: CASSLEGALNYGYTF.

The gene calls are TRBV19 and TRBJ2-1; TRBD2 matches 7 bases. This CDR3 region has 13 residues. Germline values: CDR1 LNHDA, CDR2 SQIVND (reference sequence). CDR3 sequence: CGCGGLAYNEQFF. In DNA, the CDR3 is TGTGGCTGCGGGGGTCTAGCCTACAATGAGCAGTTCTTC. Full variable domain (remainder filled in from reference TRBV19 and TRBJ2-1): DGGITQSPKYLFRKEGQNVTLSCEQNLNHDAMYWYRQDPGQGLRLIYYSQIVNDFQKGDIAEGYSVSREKKESFPLTVTSAQKNPTAFYLCGCGGLAYNEQFFGPGTRLTVL.